This T cell receptor (beta chain) was found in a study of blood T cell repertoires in COVID-19. Study as a whole: Samples taken during acute and convalescent COVID-19 were collected in the United States, Italy and Spain.

There are 16 residues in the CDR3. V gave up 3 bases and J gave up 6 bases; unmatched junction bases: 8. CDR1 ENHRY and CDR2 SYGVKD come from the germline V gene. Per the authors' pipeline: Estimation of nucleated cell counts relied on the amplification of reference gene primers. Profiling relied on immunoSEQ multiplex PCR, and the TCRdb table lists in-frame clones only, not all of them. V, J and clone size derive from that table, while D and trimming were established from the DNA sequence. The data show roughly 230,000 clones, approximately 82% seen once. Input material: peripheral blood. The gene calls are TRBV10-3 and TRBJ1-4; TRBD1 agrees at 9 bases. This receptor was identified in a man aged 35-49 years with active or convalescent COVID-19. CDR3 DNA sequence: TGTGCCATCAGTGACGGGACAGGGCTAGAAGATGAAAAACTGTTTTTT. Translation: CAISDGTGLEDEKLFF.